This T cell receptor (beta chain) emerged from a study of blood T cell repertoires in COVID-19. Original processing methods: Estimation of nucleated cell counts was performed using reference gene primer amplification. Here immunoSEQ multiplex PCR was the method, and the copy in TCRdb shows in-frame clones only, minus some. That table furnishes V, J and clone size, whereas the DNA furnished D and trimming. There are 300,000 or so clones in the sample; around four fifths occur only once, and around 4.1% lies in the top ten. The CDR3 runs 14 residues. V was pared by 2 bases and J by 1 base, with 8 bases between. Germline CDR1 is MNHNS and CDR2 is SASEGT.

The sequence derives from a woman aged 45-65 years with active or convalescent COVID-19. This chain connects TRBV6-1 to TRBJ2-5; D gene unclear. Sequencing used peripheral blood. In DNA, the CDR3 is TGTGCCAGCAGTGAATATGGCTCCCAAGAGACCCAGTACTTC. Amino acid sequence: CASSEYGSQETQYF.